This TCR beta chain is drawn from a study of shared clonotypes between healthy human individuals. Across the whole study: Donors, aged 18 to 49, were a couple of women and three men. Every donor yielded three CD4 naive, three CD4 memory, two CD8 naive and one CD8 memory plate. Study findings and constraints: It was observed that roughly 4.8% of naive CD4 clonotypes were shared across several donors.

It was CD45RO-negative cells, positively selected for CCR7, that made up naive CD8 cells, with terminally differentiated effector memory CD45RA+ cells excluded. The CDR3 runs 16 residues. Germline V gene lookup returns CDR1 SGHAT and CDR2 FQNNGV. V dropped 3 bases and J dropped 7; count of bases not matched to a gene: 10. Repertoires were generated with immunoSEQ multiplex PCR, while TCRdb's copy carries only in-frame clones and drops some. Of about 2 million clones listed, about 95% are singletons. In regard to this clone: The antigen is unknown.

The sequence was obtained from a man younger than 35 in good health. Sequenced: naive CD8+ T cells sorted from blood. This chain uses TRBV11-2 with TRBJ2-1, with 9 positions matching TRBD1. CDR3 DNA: TGTGCCAGCAGCTTGGGGACAGGGTCGGGGATAAATGAGCAGTTCTTC. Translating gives CASSLGTGSGINEQFF.